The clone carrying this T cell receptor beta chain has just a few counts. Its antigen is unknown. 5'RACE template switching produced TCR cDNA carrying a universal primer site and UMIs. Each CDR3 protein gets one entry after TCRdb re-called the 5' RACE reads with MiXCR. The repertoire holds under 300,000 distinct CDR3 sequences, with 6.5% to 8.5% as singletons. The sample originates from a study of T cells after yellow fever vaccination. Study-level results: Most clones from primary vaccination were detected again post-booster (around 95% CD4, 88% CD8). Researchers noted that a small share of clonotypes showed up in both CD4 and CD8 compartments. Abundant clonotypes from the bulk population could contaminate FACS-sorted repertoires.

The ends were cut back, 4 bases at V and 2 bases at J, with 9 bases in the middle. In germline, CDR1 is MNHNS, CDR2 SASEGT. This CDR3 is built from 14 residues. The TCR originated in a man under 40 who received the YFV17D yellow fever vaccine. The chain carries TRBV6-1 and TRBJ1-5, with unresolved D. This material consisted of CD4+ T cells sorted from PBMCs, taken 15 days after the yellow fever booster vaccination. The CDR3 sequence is CASSARGGNQPQHF. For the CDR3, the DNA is TGTGCCAGCAGTGCGCGAGGAGGCAATCAGCCCCAGCATTTT.